Listed here is a single T cell receptor beta chain. This sample was included in a study of blood T cell repertoires in COVID-19. TCRdb's copy holds only in-frame clones and misses some; the assay was immunoSEQ multiplex PCR. The data hold 150,000 or so clones, with approximately 90% observed a single time. Sequences were obtained from peripheral blood. The source of this sequence is a human donor in a cohort sampled during active COVID-19.

The chain's CDR3 is CASSLRGKGGDPDTQYF. In DNA, the CDR3 is TGTGCCAGCAGCTTGCGAGGTAAAGGGGGCGACCCAGATACGCAGTATTTT. V usage is TRBV5-6 and J usage is TRBJ2-3; 7 bases match TRBD1. V lost 1 base to trimming and J lost 4 bases; unmatched junction nucleotides: 12. The CDR3 extends over 17 amino acids. Germline CDR1 is SGHDT and CDR2 is YYEEEE.